This T cell receptor beta chain was obtained from a study of CXCR3-negative and CXCR3-positive naive CD8 T cells. Germline lookup yields CDR1 SNHLY and CDR2 FYNNEI. The CDR3 runs 17 residues. Study outcomes and limitations: The study found comparably high diversity in both naive subsets and much lower diversity in memory CD8+ cells. Once cells were cryopreserved, CXCR3 expression went down partly, and most assays used fresh PBMCs. Hydrophobicity of TRB CDR3s was greater in CXCR3-positive naive cells than in CXCR3-negative naive cells.

About this clonotype itself: Its cognate antigen is unknown.

Within the CD8+ T cell compartment, naive cells were CD45RO-CCR7+CD27+CD95-. Each TRB cDNA library was prepared by 5' RACE (with UMI labels). TCRdb reprocessed the 5' RACE reads and keeps a single row for each CDR3 protein, giving no DNA. The sample includes over 95,000 distinct CDR3 sequences. Sequenced sample: naive CXCR3+ CD8+ T cells from blood. Subset denoted: CD45RO-CCR7+CD27+CD95- naive CD8+ T cells expressing CXCR3 (TNR3+). The receptor was derived from a human donor in good health. Some clones in this sample may be carry-over from other donors' samples. The V gene is TRBV2, the J gene TRBJ1-5; as DNA is missing, the TRBD1 call by TCRdb cannot be tested. The CDR3 is CASSEVPGKMINQPQHF.